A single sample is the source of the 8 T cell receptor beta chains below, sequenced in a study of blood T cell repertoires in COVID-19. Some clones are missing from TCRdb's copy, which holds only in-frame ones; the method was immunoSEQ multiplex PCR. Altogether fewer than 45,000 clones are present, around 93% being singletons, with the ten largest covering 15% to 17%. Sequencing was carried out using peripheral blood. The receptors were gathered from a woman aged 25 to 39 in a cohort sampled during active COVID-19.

CDR3 nucleotide sequence: TGCGCCAGCAGCCAACCCGACAGCACCTACGAGCAGTACTTC. This gives the protein CASSQPDSTYEQYF. V gene TRBV4-1 combines with J gene TRBJ2-7; D is possibly TRBD1 (5 bases). The CDR3 length is 14 residues. The V gene lost 2 bases and the J gene lost 2 bases, with 10 bases spanning the gap. CDR1 is MGHRA, CDR2 YSYEKL, per germline.

In nucleotides, the CDR3 is TGCAGCGTGGGGATGGCCCCTGGACTAGCGGCTAGCACAGATACGCAGTATTTT. Translated, it gives CSVGMAPGLAASTDTQYF. The chain has TRBV29-1 and TRBJ2-3, with TRBD2 matching over 10 bases. The CDR3 covers 18 residues. The J segment lost 0 bases and the V segment lost 6 bases, leaving 15 bases of the junction unmatched. Germline V gene sequence: CDR1 SQVTM, CDR2 ANQGSEA.

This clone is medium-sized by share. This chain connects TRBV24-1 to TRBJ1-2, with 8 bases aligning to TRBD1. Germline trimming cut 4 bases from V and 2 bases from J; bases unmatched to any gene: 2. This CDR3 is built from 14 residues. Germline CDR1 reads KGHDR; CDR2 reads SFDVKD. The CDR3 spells CATSEQGANYGYTF. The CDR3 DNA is TGTGCCACCAGTGAGCAGGGGGCGAACTATGGCTACACCTTC.

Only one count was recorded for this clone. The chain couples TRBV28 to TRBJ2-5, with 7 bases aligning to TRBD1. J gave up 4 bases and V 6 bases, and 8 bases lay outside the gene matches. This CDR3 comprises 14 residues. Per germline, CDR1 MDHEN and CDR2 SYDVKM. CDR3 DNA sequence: TGTGCCAGCAGGGCTCAGGGGGAATCAGAGACCCAGTACTTC. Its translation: CASRAQGESETQYF.

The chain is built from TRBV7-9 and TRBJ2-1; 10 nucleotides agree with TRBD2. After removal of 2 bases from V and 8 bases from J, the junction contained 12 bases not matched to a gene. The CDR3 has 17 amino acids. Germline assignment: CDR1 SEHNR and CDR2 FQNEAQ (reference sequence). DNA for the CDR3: TGTGCCAGCAGCTTATTCACTAGCGGGAAACCCGATGATGAGCAGTTCTTC. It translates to CASSLFTSGKPDDEQFF.

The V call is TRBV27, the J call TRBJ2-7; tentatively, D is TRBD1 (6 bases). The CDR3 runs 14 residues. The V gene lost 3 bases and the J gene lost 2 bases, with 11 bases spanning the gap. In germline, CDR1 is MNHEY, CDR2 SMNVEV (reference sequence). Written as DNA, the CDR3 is TGTGCCAGCAGTTTCATCACAGGGACCTACGAGCAGTACTTC. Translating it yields CASSFITGTYEQYF.

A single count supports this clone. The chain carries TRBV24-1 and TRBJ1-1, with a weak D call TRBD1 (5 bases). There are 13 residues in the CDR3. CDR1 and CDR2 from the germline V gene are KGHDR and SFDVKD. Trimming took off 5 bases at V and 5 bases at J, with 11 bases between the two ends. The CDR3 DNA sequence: TGTGCCACCAGTGCCCATGGGGGGACTGAAGCTTTCTTT. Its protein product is CATSAHGGTEAFF.

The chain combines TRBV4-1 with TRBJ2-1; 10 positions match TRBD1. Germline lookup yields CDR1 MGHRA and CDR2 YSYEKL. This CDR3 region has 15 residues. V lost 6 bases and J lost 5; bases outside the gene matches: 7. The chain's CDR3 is CASRPTGTGDNEQFF. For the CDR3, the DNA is TGCGCCAGCAGGCCAACCGGGACAGGGGACAATGAGCAGTTCTTC.